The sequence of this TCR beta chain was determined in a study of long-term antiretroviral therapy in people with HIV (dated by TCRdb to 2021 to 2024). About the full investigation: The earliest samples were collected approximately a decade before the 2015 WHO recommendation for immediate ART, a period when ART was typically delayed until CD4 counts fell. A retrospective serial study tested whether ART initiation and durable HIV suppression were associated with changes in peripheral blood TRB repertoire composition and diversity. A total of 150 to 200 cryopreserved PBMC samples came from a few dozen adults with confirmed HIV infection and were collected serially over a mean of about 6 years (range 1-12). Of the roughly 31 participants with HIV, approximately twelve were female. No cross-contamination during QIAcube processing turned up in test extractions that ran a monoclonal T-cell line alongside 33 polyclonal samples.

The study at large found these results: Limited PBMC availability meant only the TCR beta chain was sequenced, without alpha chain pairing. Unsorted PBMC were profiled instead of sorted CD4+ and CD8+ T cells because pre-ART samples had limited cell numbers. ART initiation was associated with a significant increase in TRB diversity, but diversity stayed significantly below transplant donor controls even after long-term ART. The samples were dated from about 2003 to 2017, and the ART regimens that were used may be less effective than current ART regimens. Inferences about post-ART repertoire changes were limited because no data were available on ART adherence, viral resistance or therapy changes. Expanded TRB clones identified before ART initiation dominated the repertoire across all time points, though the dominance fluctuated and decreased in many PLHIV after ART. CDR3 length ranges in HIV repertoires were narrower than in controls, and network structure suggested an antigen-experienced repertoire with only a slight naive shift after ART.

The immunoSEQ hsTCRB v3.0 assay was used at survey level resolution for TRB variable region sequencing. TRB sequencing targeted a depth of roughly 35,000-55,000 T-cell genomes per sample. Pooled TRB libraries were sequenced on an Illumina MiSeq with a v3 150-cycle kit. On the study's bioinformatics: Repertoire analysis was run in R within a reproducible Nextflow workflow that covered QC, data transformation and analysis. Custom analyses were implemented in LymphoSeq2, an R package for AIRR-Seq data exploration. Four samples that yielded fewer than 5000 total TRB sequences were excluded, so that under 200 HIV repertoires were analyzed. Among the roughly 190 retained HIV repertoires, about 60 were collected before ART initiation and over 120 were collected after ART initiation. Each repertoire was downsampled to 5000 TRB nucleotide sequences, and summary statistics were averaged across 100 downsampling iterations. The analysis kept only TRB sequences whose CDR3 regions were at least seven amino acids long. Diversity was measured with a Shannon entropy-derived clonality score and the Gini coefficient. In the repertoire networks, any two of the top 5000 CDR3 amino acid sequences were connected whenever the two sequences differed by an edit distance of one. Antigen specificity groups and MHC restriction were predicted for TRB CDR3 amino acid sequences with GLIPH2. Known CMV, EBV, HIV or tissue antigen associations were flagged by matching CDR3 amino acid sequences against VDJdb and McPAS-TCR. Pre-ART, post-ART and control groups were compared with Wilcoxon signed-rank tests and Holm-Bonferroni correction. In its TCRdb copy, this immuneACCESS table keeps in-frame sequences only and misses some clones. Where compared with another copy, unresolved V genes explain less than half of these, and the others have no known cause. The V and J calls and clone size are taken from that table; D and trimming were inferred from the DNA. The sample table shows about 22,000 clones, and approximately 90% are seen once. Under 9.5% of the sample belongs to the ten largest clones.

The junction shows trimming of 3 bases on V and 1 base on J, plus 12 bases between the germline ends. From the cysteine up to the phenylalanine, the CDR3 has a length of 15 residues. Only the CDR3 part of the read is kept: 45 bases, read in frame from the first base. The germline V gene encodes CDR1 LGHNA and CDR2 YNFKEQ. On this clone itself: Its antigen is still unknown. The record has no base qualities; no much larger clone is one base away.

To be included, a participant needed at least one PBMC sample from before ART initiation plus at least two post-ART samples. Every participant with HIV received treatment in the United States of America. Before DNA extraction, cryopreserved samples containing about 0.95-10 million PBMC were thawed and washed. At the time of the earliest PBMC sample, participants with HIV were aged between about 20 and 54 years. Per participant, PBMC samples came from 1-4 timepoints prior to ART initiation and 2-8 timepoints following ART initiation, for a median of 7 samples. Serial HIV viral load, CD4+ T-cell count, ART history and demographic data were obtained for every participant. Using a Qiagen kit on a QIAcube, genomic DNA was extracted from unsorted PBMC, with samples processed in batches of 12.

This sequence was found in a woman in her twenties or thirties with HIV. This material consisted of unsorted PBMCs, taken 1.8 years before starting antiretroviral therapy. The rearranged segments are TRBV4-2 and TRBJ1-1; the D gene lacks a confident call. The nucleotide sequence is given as TGTGCCAGCAGCCAGAAGCCCCCGCCGAACACTGAAGCTTTCTTT. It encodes CASSQKPPPNTEAFF.